This T cell receptor beta chain stems from a study of shared clonotypes between healthy human individuals. Study information: Donors, aged 18 to 49, were a couple of women and three men.

The germline gives CDR1 SGHTA, CDR2 FQGNSA. V lost 3 bases to trimming and J lost 7 bases; unmatched junction nucleotides: 9. This CDR3 has 16 residues. CD45RO negativity and positive selection for CCR7 defined naive CD8 cells, a population that excluded terminally differentiated effector memory CD45RA+ cells. Clones were sequenced by immunoSEQ multiplex PCR, and TCRdb holds only the in-frame ones, with some missing. The table has about 580,000 clones, roughly 98% seen once. The sequence came from a man aged 30-40 years in good health. The chain joins TRBV7-2 to TRBJ2-3; 11 bases match TRBD2. Sequencing used naive CD8+ T cells sorted from blood. The CDR3 protein is CASSFRTSGSGYTQYF. CDR3 DNA sequence: TGTGCCAGCAGCTTCAGGACTAGCGGGTCGGGGTATACGCAGTATTTT.